The next 18 T cell receptor beta chains were all read from a single sample in a study of regulatory T cells in long-lasting Graves disease. Sample time point: persistent/refractory GD, antithyroid drugs over 5 years with positive TRAb. Researchers made the TCR library from RNA that was extracted from PBMCs. Investigators prepared the TCR beta libraries by applying iRepertoire HTBI primers and Arm-PCR of CDR3 regions. TCRdb independently ran MiXCR on the multiplex PCR reads; one entry per CDR3 protein. The top ten hold under 55% of the sample, which has hundreds of thousands of distinct CDR3 sequences, 25% to 35% seen once. Source: peripheral blood mononuclear cells (PBMCs), taken when the disease was refractory, from a patient treated with antithyroid drugs. Receptor source: a female donor with Graves disease.

The chain uses TRBV7-3 and TRBJ2-7; 8 nucleotides align to TRBD2. The junction had 17 bases not matched to a gene; V was cut back by 5 bases and J by 5 bases. CDR1 is SGHTA and CDR2 is FQGTGA in the germline V gene. The CDR3 has 17 residues. The CDR3 protein is CASSPRGLAGSSNEQYF. The CDR3 nucleotides are TGTGCCAGCAGCCCCCGGGGGCTAGCGGGTTCCTCGAACGAGCAGTACTTC.

The sample holds a few counts of this clonotype. The genes are TRBV7-7 and TRBJ2-2; D tentatively fits TRBD1 or TRBD2 (5 bases each). The CDR3 consists of 15 residues. CDR1 is SSHAT, CDR2 FNYEAQ, per germline (reference sequence). The germline V and J ends were trimmed by 3 bases and 0 bases, with 8 bases remaining between them. This CDR3 is CASSLSGPNTGELFF. The DNA of the CDR3 is TGTGCCAGCAGCTTGTCGGGGCCGAACACCGGGGAGCTGTTTTTT.

This clonotype was seen a few times. The genes are TRBV6-5 and TRBJ1-6; no reliable D call. Trimming took off 3 bases at V and 7 bases at J, with 13 bases between the two ends. CDR3 length: 15 residues. Germline CDR1 reads MNHEY; CDR2 reads SVGAGI. CDR3 loop: CASSYERPLNSPLHF. The DNA of the CDR3 is TGTGCCAGCAGTTATGAGAGGCCACTGAATTCACCCCTCCACTTT.

Only a few counts were recorded for this clonotype. V is TRBV7-6 and J is TRBJ1-5, with D perhaps TRBD1 (6 bases). CDR1 is SGHVS and CDR2 is FNYEAQ in the germline V gene. The CDR3 covers 18 residues. Trimming removed 1 base at V and 0 bases at J, with 16 bases between. The chain's CDR3 is CASSLVASGDYSNQPQHF. The CDR3 DNA is TGTGCCAGCAGCTTAGTGGCGTCAGGGGATTATAGCAATCAGCCCCAGCATTTT.

As for this clonotype: One base away lies a much larger clone, so this may be a sequencing read error. The rearrangement uses TRBV12-3 or TRBV12-4 and TRBJ2-5; the D gene could be TRBD1 or TRBD2 (6 bases each). This CDR3 is 15 amino acids long. V dropped 7 bases and J dropped 4 bases, with 19 bases sitting between them. CDR3 DNA: TGTGCCAGCATGTGGGTAAGAGGGGGGCCAGAGACCCAGTACTTC. It is translated as CASMWVRGGPETQYF.

CDR3 nucleotides: TGTGCCAGCAGCTTTGGTCGGGACCGGTGGGGAGAGACCCAGTACTTC. It yields the protein CASSFGRDRWGETQYF. The chain joins TRBV7-9 to TRBJ2-5; D could derive from TRBD1 or TRBD2 (5 bases each). The germline gives CDR1 SEHNR, CDR2 FQNEAQ (reference sequence). The CDR3 covers 16 residues. V was clipped by 3 bases and J by 4 bases, with 18 bases between them.

The chain employs TRBV7-9 and TRBJ1-3; D gene uncertain. This CDR3 region has 17 residues. V gave up 4 bases and J gave up 0 bases, with 16 bases separating them. The germline CDR1 and CDR2 sequences are SEHNR and FQNEAQ (reference sequence). The chain's CDR3 is CASSSGGSRFSGNTIYF. CDR3 in DNA: TGTGCCAGCAGCTCGGGAGGGTCTCGCTTCTCTGGAAACACCATATATTTT.

In its sample, this clonotype was seen many times. This chain joins TRBV12-3 or TRBV12-4 and TRBJ1-5; D gene ambiguous. V lost 6 bases and J 0 bases, leaving 15 bases between the germline ends. The CDR3 has 16 amino acids. The CDR3 nucleotides are TGTGCCAGCAGCTCTACGGCTGCTTATAGCAATCAGCCCCAGCATTTT. As protein: CASSSTAAYSNQPQHF.

The chain links TRBV4-2 to TRBJ2-7; tentative D call: TRBD1 (6 bases). V shed 3 bases and J shed 6 bases, with 9 bases lying between them. The CDR3 sequence is 12 residues long. CDR1 is LGHNA, CDR2 YNFKEQ, per germline. The CDR3 bases are TGTGCCAGCAGCCATCGAGGGGGCGAGCAGTACTTC. Translation: CASSHRGGEQYF.

V and J are TRBV29-1 and TRBJ2-7; no clear D gene. Germline V lookup: CDR1 SQVTM, CDR2 ANQGSEA. V was pared by 4 bases and J by 2 bases, with 12 bases between. The CDR3 totals 13 residues. The CDR3 region is CSVVGLLTYEQYF. CDR3 nucleotides: TGCAGCGTTGTGGGCCTTCTCACCTACGAGCAGTACTTC.

CDR3 sequence: CSARADRGVDYEQYF. In DNA form, the CDR3 reads TGCAGTGCTAGAGCGGACAGGGGCGTCGACTACGAGCAGTACTTC. V and J are TRBV20-1 and TRBJ2-7; 9 nucleotides line up with TRBD1. CDR3 length: 15 amino acids. Per the germline V gene, CDR1 is DFQATT and CDR2 is SNEGSKA (reference sequence). J gave up 3 bases and V 1 base, and 7 bases lay outside the gene matches.

The chain recombines TRBV19 with TRBJ2-2; a possible D gene is TRBD2 (6 bases). The CDR3 covers 15 residues. The germline V gene encodes CDR1 LNHDA and CDR2 SQIVND (reference sequence). Trimming took off 3 bases at V and 0 bases at J, with 8 bases between the two ends. CDR3 bases: TGTGCCAGTAGTATCGGAGGGGCGAACACCGGGGAGCTGTTTTTT. This codes for CASSIGGANTGELFF.

This clonotype has at least ten counts. This chain connects TRBV2 to TRBJ1-1, with a weak D call TRBD1 (6 bases). Trimming cost V 2 bases and J 7 bases, with 11 bases left between them. The CDR3 extends over 13 amino acids. CDR1 is SNHLY, CDR2 FYNNEI, per germline. Here the CDR3 reads CASSENRAGEAFF. CDR3 DNA: TGTGCCAGCAGTGAAAACAGGGCGGGTGAAGCTTTCTTT.

This clonotype has only a few counts. The chain joins TRBV28 to TRBJ1-1; 7 bases fit TRBD1. The CDR3 loop spans 18 amino acids. The V and J ends lost 6 bases and 5 bases, in that order; junction bases with no gene match: 21. Germline V gene data show CDR1 as MDHEN and CDR2 as SYDVKM. The CDR3 DNA sequence: TGTGCCAGCAGGCCCACCCCGACAGGGATCGCAGTGGGTACTGAAGCTTTCTTT. Translated: CASRPTPTGIAVGTEAFF.

In its sample, this clonotype was seen many times. CDR3 residues: CASSEGGPPNTEAFF. As DNA, the CDR3 is TGTGCCAGCAGTGAAGGCGGACCACCGAACACTGAAGCTTTCTTT. The chain combines TRBV2 with TRBJ1-1; D unclear. The germline V gene has CDR1 SNHLY and CDR2 FYNNEI. Trimming left V 1 base short and J 1 base short, with 10 bases between. The CDR3 spans 15 residues.

This clonotype was observed a handful of times. This chain joins TRBV29-1 and TRBJ2-4, with a tentative D call TRBD1 (5 bases). The CDR3 contains 12 residues. Germline CDR1 SQVTM, CDR2 ANQGSEA. V shed 5 bases and J shed 0 bases, with 5 bases lying between them. CDR3 nucleotides: TGCAGCGTTACAGGAGCCAAAAACATTCAGTACTTC. Protein product: CSVTGAKNIQYF.

The rearrangement uses TRBV19 and TRBJ2-2, with D possibly being TRBD2 (5 bases). This CDR3 has 17 residues. The ends were cut back, 5 bases at V and 2 bases at J, with 18 bases in the middle. Germline V gene data show CDR1 as LNHDA and CDR2 as SQIVND (reference sequence). CDR3 nucleotide sequence: TGTGCCAGTAGTGGATTCCGGACTCTGGAAAACACCGGGGAGCTGTTTTTT. This gives the protein CASSGFRTLENTGELFF. The whole variable domain, remainder taken from reference TRBV19 and TRBJ2-2, is DGGITQSPKYLFRKEGQNVTLSCEQNLNHDAMYWYRQDPGQGLRLIYYSQIVNDFQKGDIAEGYSVSREKKESFPLTVTSAQKNPTAFYLCASSGFRTLENTGELFFGEGSRLTVL.

The chain carries TRBV28 and TRBJ1-2, with D unclear. Germline lookup yields CDR1 MDHEN and CDR2 SYDVKM. Trimming took off 5 bases at V and 3 bases at J, with 22 bases between the two ends. The CDR3 has 17 amino acids. CDR3 region: CASSTPAGGFLDYGYTF. CDR3 DNA sequence: TGTGCCAGCAGTACCCCAGCGGGAGGGTTTTTGGACTATGGCTACACCTTC.